These 15 T cell receptor beta chains came from one sample sequenced in a study of OX40 agonist ivuxolimab in advanced cancers. TCRdb keeps only in-frame clones here, not all; method: immunoSEQ multiplex PCR. The sample holds about 52,000 clones, approximately 91% seen once. This specimen consisted of CD4+ or CD8+ T cells sorted from blood, obtained in a trial of the OX40 agonist ivuxolimab. Receptor source: an adult with an advanced solid tumor such as melanoma, head and neck, liver or kidney cancer.

The V call is TRBV27, the J call TRBJ2-6; the D is unclear. The CDR3 totals 16 residues. With 7 bases removed from V and 0 bases from J, the gap between germline ends came to 13 bases. Germline V gives CDR1 MNHEY, CDR2 SMNVEV (reference sequence). CDR3 coding DNA: TGTGCCAGCACCCCTCTCCGCCGCTCTGGGGCCAACGTCCTGACTTTC. Translating gives CASTPLRRSGANVLTF.

The V and J genes are TRBV27 and TRBJ1-4; D might be TRBD1 (5 bases). V gave up 3 bases and J gave up 0 bases, with 14 bases separating them. The CDR3 loop spans 17 amino acids. CDR1 and CDR2 (germline): MNHEY, SMNVEV (reference sequence). The CDR3 sequence is CASSFQGSLSTNEKLFF. The CDR3, as DNA: TGTGCCAGCAGTTTTCAGGGCTCCCTTTCAACTAATGAAAAACTGTTTTTT.

This chain links TRBV2 with TRBJ2-4; 8 positions agree with TRBD2. The CDR3 has 14 residues. The V gene's germline CDR1 is SNHLY and CDR2 FYNNEI. V lost 4 bases and J lost 10; bases outside the gene matches: 9. CDR3 loop: CASSVEVAGNIQYF. The CDR3 nucleotides are TGTGCCAGCAGTGTCGAGGTAGCGGGGAATATTCAGTACTTC.

The chain joins TRBV30 to TRBJ2-1; D is unclear. CDR1 GTSNPN and CDR2 SVGIG come from the germline V gene (reference sequence). Trimming took off 0 bases at V and 6 bases at J, with 6 bases between the two ends. The CDR3 totals 12 residues. CDR3 in amino acids: CAWSVIGNEQFF. In DNA, the CDR3 is TGTGCCTGGAGTGTAATTGGCAATGAGCAGTTCTTC. The full variable domain, rest sourced from reference TRBV30 and TRBJ2-1, is SQTIHQWPATLVQPVGSPLSLECTVEGTSNPNLYWYRQAAGRGLQLLFYSVGIGQISSEVPQNLSASRPQDRQFILSSKKLLLSDSGFYLCAWSVIGNEQFFGPGTRLTVL.

This chain connects TRBV9 to TRBJ2-3, with TRBD2 matching 10 bases. Germline V CDR1 and CDR2: SGDLS, YYNGEE. The CDR3 runs to 15 residues. The trim removed 0 bases at V and 4 bases at J, leaving 2 bases unmatched. Here the CDR3 reads CASSVEGLAPDTQYF. The CDR3 nucleotides read TGTGCCAGCAGCGTAGAGGGACTAGCGCCAGATACGCAGTATTTT.

This sequence joins TRBV2 and TRBJ2-1; 7 bases match TRBD2. The CDR3 is 15 residues long. J lost 4 bases, V lost 3 bases, and 6 bases had no gene match. Germline values: CDR1 SNHLY, CDR2 FYNNEI. The CDR3 loop reads CASSDPGGRYNEQFF. The CDR3 DNA follows: TGTGCCAGCAGTGATCCGGGGGGACGATACAATGAGCAGTTCTTC.

V gene TRBV7-9 combines with J gene TRBJ1-4; 8 bases agree with TRBD1. After removal of 5 bases from V and 8 bases from J, the junction contained 10 bases not matched to a gene. Germline V lookup: CDR1 SEHNR, CDR2 FQNEAQ (reference sequence). The CDR3 contains 15 residues. The CDR3: CASSPRQGIGEKLFF. As DNA, the CDR3 is TGTGCCAGCAGCCCCCGACAGGGGATCGGGGAAAAACTGTTTTTT. Using reference TRBV7-9 and TRBJ1-4 for the parts outside the CDR3, the full variable domain is DTGVSQNPRHKITKRGQNVTFRCDPISEHNRLYWYRQTLGQGPEFLTYFQNEAQLEKSRLLSDRFSAERPKGSFSTLEIQRTEQGDSAMYLCASSPRQGIGEKLFFGSGTQLSVL.

The chain recombines TRBV9 with TRBJ2-7; D may match TRBD1 or TRBD2 (5 bases each). The germline CDR1 and CDR2 sequences are SGDLS and YYNGEE. The length of the CDR3 is 17 residues. Trimming shortened V by 0 bases and J by 3 bases, and 19 bases separated the two germline ends. The CDR3 spells CASSVEVGTVPLYEQYF. The CDR3 DNA sequence: TGTGCCAGCAGCGTAGAGGTAGGGACGGTCCCCCTCTACGAGCAGTACTTC. The complete variable domain, with remaining parts taken from reference TRBV9 and TRBJ2-7, reads DSGVTQTPKHLITATGQRVTLRCSPRSGDLSVYWYQQSLDQGLQFLIQYYNGEERAKGNILERFSAQQFPDLHSELNLSSLELGDSALYFCASSVEVGTVPLYEQYFGPGTRLTVT.

V gene TRBV9 combines with J gene TRBJ2-2, with 10 bases fitting TRBD1. V gave up 3 bases and J gave up 7 bases; unmatched junction bases: 6. The CDR3 consists of 15 residues. CDR1 SGDLS and CDR2 YYNGEE come from the germline V gene. CDR3 nucleotide sequence: TGTGCCAGCAGCGAGGACAGGGGGAGGGGCGGGGAGCTGTTTTTT. It yields the protein CASSEDRGRGGELFF.

This clone showed up just a few times. The chain is built from TRBV27 and TRBJ2-5, with D perhaps TRBD2 (6 bases). Germline CDR1 and CDR2: MNHEY and SMNVEV (reference sequence). The V end was cut by 3 bases, the J end by 2 bases, with 16 bases between. This CDR3 spans 16 amino acids. The CDR3 coding sequence is TGTGCCAGCAGTTTTGGAGGGGCCATGGGTCAAGAGACCCAGTACTTC. Translated, it gives CASSFGGAMGQETQYF.

The chain links TRBV11-2 to TRBJ2-1; TRBD1 agrees at 7 bases. The CDR3 is 18 amino acids. Per germline, CDR1 SGHAT and CDR2 FQNNGV. After removal of 1 base from V and 5 bases from J, the junction contained 14 bases not matched to a gene. This CDR3 reads CASSLARQGRQGHNEQFF. In DNA form, the CDR3 reads TGTGCCAGCAGCTTAGCCCGACAGGGAAGACAAGGTCACAATGAGCAGTTCTTC.

The table lists this clone with a count of one. The J gene is TRBJ2-3, the V gene TRBV7-9; D is possibly TRBD1 (5 bases). The germline CDR1 and CDR2 sequences are SEHNR and FQNEAQ (reference sequence). The length of the CDR3 is 15 residues. V was shortened by 1 base and J by 0 bases, with 8 bases between the two germline ends. CDR3 DNA sequence: TGTGCCAGCAGCTTAGAGGGGATTAGCACAGATACGCAGTATTTT. The encoded protein is CASSLEGISTDTQYF.

The V gene is TRBV30, the J gene TRBJ2-5, with 9 bases fitting TRBD1. The CDR3 spans 15 residues. The germline gives CDR1 GTSNPN, CDR2 SVGIG (reference sequence). Trimming at V came to 1 base and at J to 5 bases, leaving 8 bases not matched to a gene. The CDR3 region is CAWSAGTGLWETQYF. CDR3 coding DNA: TGTGCCTGGAGTGCCGGGACAGGGCTATGGGAGACCCAGTACTTC.

The V call is TRBV19, the J call TRBJ1-1, with 9 bases lining up with TRBD1. CDR3 length equals 16 residues. Germline V gene sequence: CDR1 LNHDA, CDR2 SQIVND (reference sequence). V was pared by 3 bases and J by 4 bases, with 9 bases of the junction left unmatched. CDR3 loop: CASSIQSGTGSTEAFF. In DNA, the CDR3 is TGTGCCAGTAGTATCCAGTCCGGGACAGGGTCCACTGAAGCTTTCTTT.

The chain recombines TRBV4-1 with TRBJ1-6, with 8 bases aligning to TRBD1. The germline V gene has CDR1 MGHRA and CDR2 YSYEKL. The V and J ends lost 4 bases and 10 bases, in that order; junction bases with no gene match: 6. The length of the CDR3 is 14 residues. The CDR3 protein is CASSRGTGQSPLHF. For the CDR3, the DNA is TGCGCCAGCAGCCGAGGGACAGGCCAGTCACCCCTCCACTTT.